Listed below are T cell receptor beta chains from one sample, sequenced in a study of vaccination and CD4 T cells after COVID-19. TCRdb re-derived calls from the PCR reads in MiXCR, one entry per CDR3 protein. The sample has 10,000 to 15,000 distinct CDR3 sequences; around 40% are singletons. No antigen has been identified for these receptors. Sample: cultured CD4+ T cells from blood. All receptors come from a human donor with COVID-19. CDR3s include the opening cysteine and the closing phenylalanine or tryptophan. The order of the fields is clone size, D gene, J gene, V gene, CDR3 DNA, CDR3 protein. The D gene is left open where the match is weak. Rows may omit the clone size; those that give it use once, few, many or a size class.

- - TRBJ2-1 TRBV7-3 TGTGCCAGCAGCCCGATCGGTGCGGGGCCCTTCAATGAGCAGTTCTTC CASSPIGAGPFNEQFF
- TRBD1 TRBJ1-5 TRBV20-1 TGCAGTGCCGGTCCGACAGGGAATGGCCTTCAGCCCCAGCATTTT CSAGPTGNGLQPQHF
few - TRBJ1-5 TRBV10-1 TGCGCCAGCAGTGAGTCAAGGACAGAAAGGGGCAATAGCAATCAGCCCCAGCATTTT CASSESRTERGNSNQPQHF
- - TRBJ1-5 TRBV28 TGTGCCAGCAGTTTCTCAGGCCGGGACAGCAATCAGCCCCAGCATTTT CASSFSGRDSNQPQHF
- TRBD1 TRBJ1-1 TRBV6-2/TRBV6-3 TGTGCCAGCAAACCAGGGGGCGCAGGGAACACTGAAGCTTTCTTT CASKPGGAGNTEAFF
few - TRBJ1-4 TRBV20-1 TGCAGTGCGTGGTCGTCTGATGAAAAACTGTTTTTT CSAWSSDEKLFF
- - TRBJ1-1 TRBV12-3/TRBV12-4 TGTGCCAGCAGTTTGGGCAGGGACGACACTGAAGCTTTCTTT CASSLGRDDTEAFF
- - TRBJ1-5 TRBV7-2 TGTGCCAGCAGCCCCGTCACAGTCACTCAGCCCCAGCATTTT CASSPVTVTQPQHF
few - TRBJ1-5 TRBV30 TGTGCCTGGAAAGAGTGGGGCAGAGGGGATCAGCCCCAGCATTTT CAWKEWGRGDQPQHF
- TRBD1 TRBJ1-2 TRBV27 TGTGCCAGCAGTTTACGGGACAGTACTAACTATGGCTACACCTTC CASSLRDSTNYGYTF
- TRBD1 TRBJ2-1 TRBV20-1 TGCAGTGCTAGAGACGCGGGACAGGGAAGAAATGAGCAGTTCTTC CSARDAGQGRNEQFF
few - TRBJ2-5 TRBV9 TGTGCCAGCAGCGTAGCTTGGGGGGAGAGGCCCCAGTACTTC CASSVAWGERPQYF
- TRBD1 TRBJ2-3 TRBV11-3 TGTGCCAGCAGCATGAGACAGGGGACCGGGACAGATACGCAGTATTTT CASSMRQGTGTDTQYF
- - TRBJ1-5 TRBV27 TGTGCCAGCAGTTTTCGCGGACCTCTCGGGGGCAGCGGGAGCAATCAGCCCCGGCATTTT CASSFRGPLGGSGSNQPRHF
- TRBD1 TRBJ1-6 TRBV28 TGTGCCAGCAGGGGGGCCGACAGGGCTAGCAATAGGGATTCACCCCTCCACTTT CASRGADRASNRDSPLHF
- - TRBJ1-4 TRBV18 TGTGCCAGCTCCGCGGGGGTGCCCAATGAAAAACTGTTTTTT CASSAGVPNEKLFF
- - TRBJ1-5 TRBV7-6 TGTGCCAGCAGCTTAGGGGCAGGAAATCAGCCCCAGCATTTT CASSLGAGNQPQHF
- - TRBJ1-2 TRBV11-2 TGTGCCAGCAGCTTAGATCCCTCAGGGATCTATGGCTACACCTTC CASSLDPSGIYGYTF
- - TRBJ2-4 TRBV6-2/TRBV6-3 TGTGCCAGCAGTTACTCTACCGGGGATTTAGCCAAAAACATTCAGTACTTC CASSYSTGDLAKNIQYF
few - TRBJ2-7 TRBV7-3 TGTGCCAGCAGCTTATACCTGCGGCCCTACGAGCAGTACTTC CASSLYLRPYEQYF
- - TRBJ1-5 TRBV2 TGTGCCAGCAGAGGGAGGGAGTTTAGCAATCAGCCCCAGCATTTT CASRGREFSNQPQHF
few TRBD2 TRBJ2-3 TRBV20-1 TGCAGTGCCGTTAGCGGGGGAACAGATACGCAGTATTTT CSAVSGGTDTQYF
- TRBD1 TRBJ1-4 TRBV7-2 TGTGCCAGCAGCTCCTGGGGACAGAATAATGAAAAACTGTTTTTT CASSSWGQNNEKLFF